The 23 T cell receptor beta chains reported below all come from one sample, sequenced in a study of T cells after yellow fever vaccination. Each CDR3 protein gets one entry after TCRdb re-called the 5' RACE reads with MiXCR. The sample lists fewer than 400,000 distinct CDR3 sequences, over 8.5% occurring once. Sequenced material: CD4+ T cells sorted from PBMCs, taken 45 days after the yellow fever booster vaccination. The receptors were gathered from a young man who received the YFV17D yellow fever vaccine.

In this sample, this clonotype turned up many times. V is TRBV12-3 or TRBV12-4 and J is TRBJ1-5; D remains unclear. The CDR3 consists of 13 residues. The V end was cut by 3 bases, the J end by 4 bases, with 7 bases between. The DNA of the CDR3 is TGTGCCAGCAGTTTGATGGGGAATCAGCCCCAGCATTTT. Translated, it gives CASSLMGNQPQHF.

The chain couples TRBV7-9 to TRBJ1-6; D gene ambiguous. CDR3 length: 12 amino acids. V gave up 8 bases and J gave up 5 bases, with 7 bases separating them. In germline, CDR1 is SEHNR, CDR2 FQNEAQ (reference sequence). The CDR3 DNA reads TGTGCCAGCGGATCCGATAATTCACCCCTCCACTTT. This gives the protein CASGSDNSPLHF.

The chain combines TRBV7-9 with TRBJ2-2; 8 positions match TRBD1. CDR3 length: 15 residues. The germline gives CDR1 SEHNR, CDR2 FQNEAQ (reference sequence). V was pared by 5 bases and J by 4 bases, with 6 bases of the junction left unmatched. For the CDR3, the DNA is TGTGCCAGCAGCCAGGGGACAGGTTTCACCGGGGAGCTGTTTTTT. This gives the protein CASSQGTGFTGELFF.

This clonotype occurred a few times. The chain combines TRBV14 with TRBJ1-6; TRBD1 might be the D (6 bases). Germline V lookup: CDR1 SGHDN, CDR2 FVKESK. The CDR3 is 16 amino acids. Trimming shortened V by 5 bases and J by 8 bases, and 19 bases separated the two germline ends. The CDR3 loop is CASSDSRGLAYSPLHF. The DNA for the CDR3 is TGTGCCAGCAGCGATTCCAGGGGTCTAGCATATTCACCCCTCCACTTT.

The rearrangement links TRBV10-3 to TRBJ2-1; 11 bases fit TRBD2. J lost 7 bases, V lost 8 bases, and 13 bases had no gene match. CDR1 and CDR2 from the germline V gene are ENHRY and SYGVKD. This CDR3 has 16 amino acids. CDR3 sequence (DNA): TGTGCCATCGGCGGCCTAGCGGGGGGTACGGGGAATGAGCAGTTCTTC. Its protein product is CAIGGLAGGTGNEQFF.

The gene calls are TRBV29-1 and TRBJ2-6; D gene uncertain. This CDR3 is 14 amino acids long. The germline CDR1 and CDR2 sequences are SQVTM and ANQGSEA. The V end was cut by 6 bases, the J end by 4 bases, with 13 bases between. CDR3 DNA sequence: TGCAGCGTCGGGTCGGGTTCAGGGGCCAACGTCCTGACTTTC. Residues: CSVGSGSGANVLTF.

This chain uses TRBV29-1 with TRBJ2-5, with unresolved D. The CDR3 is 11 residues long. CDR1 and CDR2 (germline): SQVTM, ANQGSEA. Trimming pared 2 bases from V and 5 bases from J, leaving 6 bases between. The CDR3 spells CSVEIGETQYF. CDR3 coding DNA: TGCAGCGTTGAAATTGGGGAGACCCAGTACTTC.

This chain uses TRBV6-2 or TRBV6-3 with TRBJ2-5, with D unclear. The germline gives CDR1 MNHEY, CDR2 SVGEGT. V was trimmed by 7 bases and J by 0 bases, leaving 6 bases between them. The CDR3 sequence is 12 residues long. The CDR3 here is CASTQYQETQYF. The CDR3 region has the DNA TGTGCCAGCACCCAGTACCAAGAGACCCAGTACTTC.

The CDR3 sequence is CASVGRPTNYGYTF. For the CDR3, the DNA is TGTGCCAGCGTGGGGAGGCCCACTAACTATGGCTACACCTTC. The chain employs TRBV2 and TRBJ1-2; D is unclear. The CDR3 length is 14 residues. The V gene lost 8 bases and the J gene lost 0 bases, with 13 bases spanning the gap. CDR1 and CDR2 (germline): SNHLY, FYNNEI. Complete variable domain (other parts from reference TRBV2 and TRBJ1-2): EPEVTQTPSHQVTQMGQEVILRCVPISNHLYFYWYRQILGQKVEFLVSFYNNEISEKSEIFDDQFSVERPDGSNFTLKIRSTKLEDSAMYFCASVGRPTNYGYTFGSGTRLTVV.

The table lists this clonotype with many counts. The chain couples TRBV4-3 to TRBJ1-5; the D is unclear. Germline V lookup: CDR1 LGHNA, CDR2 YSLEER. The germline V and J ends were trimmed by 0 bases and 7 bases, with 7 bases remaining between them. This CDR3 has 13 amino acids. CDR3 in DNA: TGCGCCAGCAGCCAAGACGGAATCCAGCCCCAGCATTTT. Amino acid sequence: CASSQDGIQPQHF.

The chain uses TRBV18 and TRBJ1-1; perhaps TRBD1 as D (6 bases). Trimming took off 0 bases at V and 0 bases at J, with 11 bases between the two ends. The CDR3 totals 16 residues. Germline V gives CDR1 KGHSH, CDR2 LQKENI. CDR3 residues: CASSPPGQTLNTEAFF. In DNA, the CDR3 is TGTGCCAGCTCACCACCCGGACAGACCTTGAACACTGAAGCTTTCTTT.

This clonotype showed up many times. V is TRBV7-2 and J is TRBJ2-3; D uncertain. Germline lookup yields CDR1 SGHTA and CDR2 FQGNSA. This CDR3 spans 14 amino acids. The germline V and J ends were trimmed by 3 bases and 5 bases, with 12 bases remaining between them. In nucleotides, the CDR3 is TGTGCCAGCAGCTTCGACACTTCCGTAGATACGCAGTATTTT. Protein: CASSFDTSVDTQYF.

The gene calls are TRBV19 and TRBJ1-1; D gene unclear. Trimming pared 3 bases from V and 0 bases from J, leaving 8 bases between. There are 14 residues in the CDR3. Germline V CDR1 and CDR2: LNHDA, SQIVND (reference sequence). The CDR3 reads CASSIVGMNTEAFF. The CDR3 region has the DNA TGTGCCAGTAGTATTGTGGGCATGAACACTGAAGCTTTCTTT.

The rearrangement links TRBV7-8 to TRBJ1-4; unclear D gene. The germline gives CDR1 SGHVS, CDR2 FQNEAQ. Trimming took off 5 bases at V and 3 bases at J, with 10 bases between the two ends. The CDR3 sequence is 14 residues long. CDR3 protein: CASSPAPANEKLFF. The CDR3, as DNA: TGTGCCAGCAGCCCGGCACCGGCTAATGAAAAACTGTTTTTT.

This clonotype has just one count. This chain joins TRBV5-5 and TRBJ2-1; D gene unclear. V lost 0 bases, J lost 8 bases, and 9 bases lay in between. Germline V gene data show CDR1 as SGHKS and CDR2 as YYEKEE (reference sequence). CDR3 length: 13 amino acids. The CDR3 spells CASSLGPWDEQFF. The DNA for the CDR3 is TGTGCCAGCAGCTTGGGTCCCTGGGATGAGCAGTTCTTC. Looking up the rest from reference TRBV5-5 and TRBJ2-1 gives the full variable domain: DAGVTQSPTHLIKTRGQQVTLRCSPISGHKSVSWYQQVLGQGPQFIFQYYEKEERGRGNFPDRFSARQFPNYSSELNVNALLLGDSALYLCASSLGPWDEQFFGPGTRLTVL.

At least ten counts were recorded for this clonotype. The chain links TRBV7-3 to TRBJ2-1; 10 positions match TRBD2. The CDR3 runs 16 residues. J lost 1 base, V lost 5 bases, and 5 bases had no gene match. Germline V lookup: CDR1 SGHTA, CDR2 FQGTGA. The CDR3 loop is CASSPLSGGSYNEQFF. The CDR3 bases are TGTGCCAGCAGCCCCCTTAGCGGGGGGTCCTACAATGAGCAGTTCTTC.

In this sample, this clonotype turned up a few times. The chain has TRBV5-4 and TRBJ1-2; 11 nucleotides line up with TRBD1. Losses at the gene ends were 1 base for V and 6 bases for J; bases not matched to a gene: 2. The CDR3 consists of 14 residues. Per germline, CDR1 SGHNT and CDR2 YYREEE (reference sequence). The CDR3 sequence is CASSLWTGGDGYTF. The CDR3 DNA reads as TGTGCCAGCAGCTTGTGGACAGGGGGCGATGGCTACACCTTC. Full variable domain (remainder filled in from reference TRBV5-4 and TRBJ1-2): ETGVTQSPTHLIKTRGQQVTLRCSSQSGHNTVSWYQQALGQGPQFIFQYYREEENGRGNFPPRFSGLQFPNYSSELNVNALELDDSALYLCASSLWTGGDGYTFGSGTRLTVV.

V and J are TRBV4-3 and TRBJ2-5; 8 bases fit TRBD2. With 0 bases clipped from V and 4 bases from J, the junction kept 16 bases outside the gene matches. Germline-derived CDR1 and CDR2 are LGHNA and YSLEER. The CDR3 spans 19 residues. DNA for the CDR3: TGCGCCAGCAGCCAAGATAGCTGGACTAGCCCCTACAAGGGAGAGACCCAGTACTTC. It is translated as CASSQDSWTSPYKGETQYF.

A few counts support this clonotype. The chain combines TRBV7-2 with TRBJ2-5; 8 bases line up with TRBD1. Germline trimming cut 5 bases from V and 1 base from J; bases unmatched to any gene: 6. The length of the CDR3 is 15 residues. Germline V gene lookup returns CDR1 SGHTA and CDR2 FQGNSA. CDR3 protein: CASSRRQGTQETQYF. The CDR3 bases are TGTGCCAGCAGCCGGCGACAGGGGACCCAAGAGACCCAGTACTTC.

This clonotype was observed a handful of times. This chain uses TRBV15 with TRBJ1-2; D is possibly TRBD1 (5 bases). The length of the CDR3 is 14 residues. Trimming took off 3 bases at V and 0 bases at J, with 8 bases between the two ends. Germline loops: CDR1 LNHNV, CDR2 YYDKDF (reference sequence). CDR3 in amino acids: CATSRTVTNYGYTF. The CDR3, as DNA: TGTGCCACCAGCAGGACAGTGACTAACTATGGCTACACCTTC.

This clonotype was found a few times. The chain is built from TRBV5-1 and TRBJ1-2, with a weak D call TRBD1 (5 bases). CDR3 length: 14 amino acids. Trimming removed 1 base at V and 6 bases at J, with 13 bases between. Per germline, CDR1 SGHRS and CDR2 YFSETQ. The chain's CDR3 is CASSLFAGANGYTF. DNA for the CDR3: TGCGCCAGCAGCTTGTTTGCCGGGGCGAATGGCTACACCTTC.

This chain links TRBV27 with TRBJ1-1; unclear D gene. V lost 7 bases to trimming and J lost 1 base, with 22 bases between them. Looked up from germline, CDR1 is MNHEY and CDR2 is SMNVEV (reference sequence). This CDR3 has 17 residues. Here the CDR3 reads CASTPHGVPTGNTEAFF. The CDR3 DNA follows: TGTGCCAGCACCCCGCACGGCGTCCCGACTGGGAACACTGAAGCTTTCTTT.

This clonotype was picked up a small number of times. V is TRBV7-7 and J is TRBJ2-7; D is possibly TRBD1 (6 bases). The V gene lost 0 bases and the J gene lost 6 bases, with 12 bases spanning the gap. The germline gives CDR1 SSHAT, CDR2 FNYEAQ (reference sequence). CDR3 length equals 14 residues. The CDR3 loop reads CASSLAPGDGEQYF. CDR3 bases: TGTGCCAGCAGCTTAGCTCCAGGGGATGGCGAGCAGTACTTC.